This passage covers 16 T cell receptor beta chains from one sample sequenced in a study of cytomegalovirus exposure and HLA in healthy donors. The PCR ran on 60 Vbeta and 13 Jbeta primers. Using immunoSEQ multiplex PCR, the repertoire was profiled, and TCRdb retains in-frame clones only, with some absent. The data hold under 200,000 clones, with around 79% observed a single time. Sequenced input: PBMCs. These TCRs come from a woman between 40 and 50 years old in good health and CMV-seronegative.

A single count supports this clone. The chain carries TRBV5-1 and TRBJ2-5, with 9 bases identical to TRBD1. The V segment lost 0 bases and the J segment 7 bases; nucleotides outside the gene matches: 4. CDR3 length: 14 amino acids. Germline V lookup: CDR1 SGHRS, CDR2 YFSETQ. The CDR3 region is CASSLGQGEATQYF. CDR3 sequence (DNA): TGCGCCAGCAGCTTGGGACAGGGGGAGGCGACCCAGTACTTC.

V and J are TRBV7-6 and TRBJ2-6, with no clear D. V gave up 5 bases and J gave up 3 bases, with 11 bases separating them. CDR1 is SGHVS, CDR2 FNYEAQ, per germline. The CDR3 is made up of 15 amino acids. CDR3 DNA sequence: TGTGCCAGCAGCACCCGGTTTAGTGGGGCCAACGTCCTGACTTTC. This codes for CASSTRFSGANVLTF.

The chain couples TRBV18 to TRBJ1-2; the D gene is possibly TRBD1 (6 bases). The V gene's germline CDR1 is KGHSH and CDR2 LQKENI. Trimming shortened V by 1 base and J by 4 bases, and 22 bases separated the two germline ends. The CDR3 length is 18 residues. The CDR3 here is CASSPLLPPRTGSYGYTF. The CDR3 DNA sequence: TGTGCCAGCTCACCACTCTTACCTCCGCGAACAGGGAGCTATGGCTACACCTTC.

The J gene is TRBJ1-1, the V gene TRBV10-1; 8 nucleotides agree with TRBD1. The V gene end was trimmed by 5 bases and the J gene end by 1 base; junction bases not matched to a gene: 3. The CDR3 loop spans 14 amino acids. Germline CDR1 reads WNHNN; CDR2 reads SYGVQD (reference sequence). This CDR3 reads CASSPGTGNTEAFF. The CDR3 DNA sequence: TGCGCCAGCAGTCCCGGGACAGGGAACACTGAAGCTTTCTTT.

This clone was picked up one time. The V and J genes are TRBV2 and TRBJ2-3, with 13 bases fitting TRBD2. Losses at the gene ends were 5 bases for V and 4 bases for J; bases not matched to a gene: 9. Germline V gene lookup returns CDR1 SNHLY and CDR2 FYNNEI. This CDR3 has 17 amino acids. CDR3: CASSPGGGLAGADTQYF. The CDR3 nucleotides are TGTGCCAGCAGTCCAGGGGGTGGACTAGCGGGGGCAGATACGCAGTATTTT.

The rearrangement joins TRBV2 to TRBJ1-4; D is perhaps TRBD1 (5 bases). Per germline, CDR1 SNHLY and CDR2 FYNNEI. CDR3 size: 15 residues. V lost 2 bases and J lost 5, with 12 bases in between. The CDR3 spells CASSEYEAGNEKLFF. In DNA form, the CDR3 reads TGTGCCAGCAGTGAATACGAGGCAGGGAATGAAAAACTGTTTTTT.

The chain joins TRBV14 to TRBJ1-1, with D perhaps matching TRBD1 (6 bases). CDR3 length: 15 amino acids. V was cut by 1 base and J by 6 bases, with 15 bases left in between. Germline CDR1 SGHDN, CDR2 FVKESK. CDR3 in DNA: TGTGCCAGCAGCCAAGTGACAGGTGGTTTCGCTGAAGCTTTCTTT. Translation gives CASSQVTGGFAEAFF.

The V call is TRBV7-9, the J call TRBJ1-2; 7 nucleotides agree with TRBD1. V lost 4 bases to trimming and J lost 4 bases; unmatched junction nucleotides: 6. CDR1 and CDR2 (germline): SEHNR, FQNEAQ (reference sequence). The CDR3 is made up of 14 amino acids. DNA for the CDR3: TGTGCCAGCAGCTCATCAGGGGGAACCTATGGCTACACCTTC. Its protein is CASSSSGGTYGYTF.

The chain carries TRBV19 and TRBJ1-1; D uncertain. The ends were cut back, 8 bases at V and 3 bases at J, with 7 bases in the middle. The CDR3 totals 11 residues. Germline V gene sequence: CDR1 LNHDA, CDR2 SQIVND (reference sequence). The CDR3 loop reads CASFEDTEAFF. CDR3 nucleotide sequence: TGTGCCAGTTTCGAGGACACTGAAGCTTTCTTT.

This clone has just one count. The chain carries TRBV2 and TRBJ2-1; no definite D call. Germline loops: CDR1 SNHLY, CDR2 FYNNEI. Trimming pared 8 bases from V and 10 bases from J, leaving 12 bases between. This CDR3 has 11 amino acids. The DNA of the CDR3 is TGTGCCAGCTCGCTCCGGTGGGAGCAGTTCTTC. Translation gives CASSLRWEQFF.

V gene TRBV27 combines with J gene TRBJ1-5, with TRBD1 matching over 7 bases. Germline CDR1 MNHEY, CDR2 SMNVEV (reference sequence). This CDR3 has 14 amino acids. J lost 7 bases, V lost 5 bases, and 8 bases had no gene match. CDR3 loop: CASSITGDGQPQHF. DNA of the CDR3: TGTGCCAGCAGTATAACAGGGGATGGGCAGCCCCAGCATTTT.

This clone was counted only a few times. The chain links TRBV2 to TRBJ1-5; 7 bases align to TRBD1. The CDR3 is made up of 14 amino acids. Germline CDR1 SNHLY, CDR2 FYNNEI. The junction had 8 bases not matched to a gene; V was cut back by 9 bases and J by 3 bases. DNA of the CDR3: TGTGCCAGTAAGAGGGGACAGAACAATCAGCCCCAGCATTTT. It specifies CASKRGQNNQPQHF.

V usage is TRBV18 and J usage is TRBJ1-6; D is perhaps TRBD1 (6 bases). Germline V CDR1 and CDR2: KGHSH, LQKENI. The CDR3 covers 16 residues. V lost 3 bases, J lost 3 bases, and 12 bases lay in between. The CDR3 loop is CASSPRTANYNSPLHF. CDR3 DNA sequence: TGTGCCAGCTCACCCAGGACAGCGAACTATAATTCACCCCTCCACTTT.

The chain joins TRBV11-2 to TRBJ1-1; D not resolved. This CDR3 region has 14 residues. From germline, CDR1 is SGHAT and CDR2 FQNNGV. V shed 3 bases and J shed 5 bases, with 13 bases lying between them. The CDR3 sequence: CASSFRGVWTEAFF. CDR3 bases: TGTGCCAGCAGCTTCCGCGGGGTCTGGACTGAAGCTTTCTTT.

The J gene is TRBJ2-5, the V gene TRBV7-8; D is undetermined. The V gene lost 3 bases and the J gene lost 2 bases, with 10 bases spanning the gap. This CDR3 contains 14 residues. From germline, CDR1 is SGHVS and CDR2 FQNEAQ. The CDR3 sequence is CASSFTQSQETQYF. The DNA for the CDR3 is TGTGCCAGCAGCTTTACACAGTCACAAGAGACCCAGTACTTC.

Concerning this clone itself: In the same sample, other DNA sequences code for this CDR3. The CDR3: CASSLDRGSYEQYF. The CDR3 DNA sequence: TGCGCCAGCAGCTTAGACAGGGGTAGCTACGAGCAGTACTTC. The chain has TRBV5-1 and TRBJ2-7; 8 bases line up with TRBD1. With 2 bases clipped from V and 3 bases from J, the junction kept 4 bases outside the gene matches. The germline V gene has CDR1 SGHRS and CDR2 YFSETQ. This CDR3 is 14 amino acids long.